A selection of T cell receptor beta chains follows, all from one sample in a study of blood T cell repertoires in COVID-19. This table comes from immunoSEQ multiplex PCR, and its TCRdb copy is limited to in-frame clones, with some not included. The profile shows approximately 180,000 clones, roughly 82% of them singletons. Specimen: PBMCs or T cells enriched from blood (not recorded which). Every receptor here comes from a man aged 50 or older who had recovered from COVID-19. Both conserved end residues are part of each CDR3. The order of the fields is J gene, D gene, V gene, CDR3 protein, CDR3 DNA. A D gene is named only where the DNA matches it firmly.

j_gene: TRBJ2-1
d_gene: TRBD1
v_gene: TRBV7-6
CDR3aa: CASSSPGQGYNEQFF
CDR3nt: TGTGCCAGCAGCTCCCCCGGACAGGGCTACAATGAGCAGTTCTTC

j_gene: TRBJ1-1
d_gene: TRBD1
v_gene: TRBV27
CDR3aa: CASSPRGALTEAFF
CDR3nt: TGTGCCAGCAGTCCCAGGGGGGCGCTGACTGAAGCTTTCTTT

j_gene: TRBJ1-5
d_gene: TRBD1
v_gene: TRBV12-3/TRBV12-4
CDR3aa: CASSFRGAQPQHF
CDR3nt: TGTGCCAGCAGTTTCAGGGGGGCGCAGCCCCAGCATTTT

j_gene: TRBJ2-5
d_gene: TRBD1
v_gene: TRBV15
CDR3aa: CATSLGTGVETQYF
CDR3nt: TGTGCCACCAGCTTAGGGACAGGGGTTGAGACCCAGTACTTC

j_gene: TRBJ1-4
d_gene: .
v_gene: TRBV28
CDR3aa: CASSQLEEKLFF
CDR3nt: TGTGCCAGCAGTCAACTCGAAGAAAAACTGTTTTTT

j_gene: TRBJ1-5
d_gene: .
v_gene: TRBV30
CDR3aa: CAWSGVGGSSNQPQHF
CDR3nt: TGTGCCTGGAGTGGAGTGGGGGGGTCTAGCAATCAGCCCCAGCATTTT

j_gene: TRBJ2-5
d_gene: TRBD2
v_gene: TRBV12-5
CDR3aa: CASAPGLAGAWETQYF
CDR3nt: TGTGCTAGTGCCCCCGGGTTAGCGGGGGCCTGGGAGACCCAGTACTTC

j_gene: TRBJ1-2
d_gene: .
v_gene: TRBV7-9
CDR3aa: CASSSAGLVHGYTF
CDR3nt: TGTGCCAGCAGCTCGGCAGGACTCGTCCATGGCTACACCTTC

j_gene: TRBJ2-1
d_gene: TRBD2
v_gene: TRBV10-2
CDR3aa: CASRASGTSDYNEQFF
CDR3nt: TGCGCCAGCAGAGCCTCCGGGACTAGCGACTACAATGAGCAGTTCTTC

j_gene: TRBJ2-7
d_gene: TRBD1
v_gene: TRBV7-2
CDR3aa: CASSFFTGGAYEQYF
CDR3nt: TGTGCCAGCAGCTTTTTTACAGGGGGCGCCTACGAGCAGTACTTC

j_gene: TRBJ2-3
d_gene: .
v_gene: TRBV7-9
CDR3aa: CASTPEGSYYSTDTQYF
CDR3nt: TGTGCCAGCACCCCGGAAGGCAGTTACTATAGCACAGATACGCAGTATTTT

j_gene: TRBJ1-6
d_gene: TRBD1
v_gene: TRBV27
CDR3aa: CASSPTGADNSPLHF
CDR3nt: TGTGCCAGCAGTCCGACAGGGGCGGATAATTCACCCCTCCACTTT

j_gene: TRBJ1-1
d_gene: .
v_gene: TRBV5-1
CDR3aa: CASSFGAENTEAFF
CDR3nt: TGCGCCAGCAGCTTTGGGGCCGAGAACACTGAAGCTTTCTTT

j_gene: TRBJ1-5
d_gene: .
v_gene: TRBV7-2
CDR3aa: CASSLDTSGNQPQHF
CDR3nt: TGTGCCAGCAGCTTAGATACGAGTGGCAATCAGCCCCAGCATTTT

j_gene: TRBJ1-3
d_gene: .
v_gene: TRBV11-2
CDR3aa: CASSVQGPSSGNTIYF
CDR3nt: TGTGCCAGCAGCGTCCAGGGGCCGAGCTCTGGAAACACCATATATTTT

j_gene: TRBJ2-6
d_gene: .
v_gene: TRBV10-3
CDR3aa: CAISDRNRNSGANVLTF
CDR3nt: TGTGCCATCAGTGATCGGAACAGAAACTCTGGGGCCAACGTCCTGACTTTC

j_gene: TRBJ2-7
d_gene: TRBD2
v_gene: TRBV7-8
CDR3aa: CASSLESRGSSYEQYF
CDR3nt: TGTGCCAGCAGCTTAGAGTCGCGGGGGTCCTCCTACGAGCAGTACTTC

j_gene: TRBJ1-5
d_gene: .
v_gene: TRBV6-1
CDR3aa: CASSELSTARDHQPQHF
CDR3nt: TGTGCCAGCAGTGAACTATCCACGGCCAGGGATCACCAGCCCCAGCATTTT

j_gene: TRBJ2-3
d_gene: .
v_gene: TRBV19
CDR3aa: CASSPPGSSDTQYF
CDR3nt: TGTGCCAGTAGTCCCCCCGGGTCTTCGGATACGCAGTATTTT

j_gene: TRBJ2-5
d_gene: TRBD1
v_gene: TRBV30
CDR3aa: CAWSQGRETQYF
CDR3nt: TGTGCCTGGTCACAGGGGAGAGAGACCCAGTACTTC

j_gene: TRBJ1-1
d_gene: .
v_gene: TRBV24-1
CDR3aa: CATKLKSEAFF
CDR3nt: TGTGCCACCAAACTAAAGTCTGAAGCTTTCTTT

j_gene: TRBJ1-2
d_gene: TRBD1
v_gene: TRBV28
CDR3aa: CASSIPQGADGYTF
CDR3nt: TGTGCCAGCAGTATTCCCCAGGGGGCAGATGGCTACACCTTC